These T cell receptor beta chains were read from a single sample in a study of CD4 and CD8 cells across lung adenocarcinoma regions. One entry per CDR3 protein results from TCRdb running MiXCR on the PCR reads. This sample has 2,500 to 3,500 distinct CDR3 sequences; 40% to 60% occur once, and the top ten carry 46%. Sequencing input: CD8+ T cells from the center of a lung tumor. These receptors all come from a male donor with lung adenocarcinoma. The CD4 and CD8 labels of this study may be unreliable. Both conserved end residues are part of each CDR3. Fields, in order: V gene, clone size, D gene, J gene, CDR3 DNA, CDR3 protein. D genes are given only for firm matches. Clone size is stated in some rows and not others, as once, few, many or a class when expanded.

TRBV6-4	-	-	TRBJ2-3	TGTGCCAGCAGTGACGGAGGGGTGTCTAGCAAAAATATTCAGTATTTT	CASSDGGVSSKNIQYF
TRBV6-1	medium-sized	-	TRBJ2-6	TGTGCCAGCAAGCCCGGCCACTCTGGGGCCAACGTCCTGACTTTC	CASKPGHSGANVLTF
TRBV12-3/TRBV12-4	medium-sized	TRBD2	TRBJ2-1	TGTGCCAGCAGTCAGGCTAGCGGCTACAATGAGCAGTTCTTC	CASSQASGYNEQFF
TRBV6-1	-	-	TRBJ2-3	TGTGCCAGCAGTGCGGGGGCGCGCCTCACAGATACGCAGTACTTT	CASSAGARLTDTQYF
TRBV6-1	once	-	TRBJ2-5	TGTGCCGGGGGGGAAGGGGGCCGCGACACAGAGACGCAGTACTTC	CAGGEGGRDTETQYF
TRBV6-1	medium-sized	-	TRBJ2-1	TGTGCCAGCAGTGAAGGACAGTTAAATGAGCAGTTCTTC	CASSEGQLNEQFF
TRBV6-5	medium-sized	TRBD1	TRBJ1-5	TGTGCCAGCAGTTCCGGACAGGGGGCTCCGATTAGCAATCAGCCCCAGCATTTT	CASSSGQGAPISNQPQHF
TRBV6-5	-	-	TRBJ2-4	TGTGCCAGCAGTTACTCGAGACAAAGAGAGGCTACTCAGTACTTC	CASSYSRQREATQYF
TRBV6-1	medium-sized	TRBD2	TRBJ2-2	TGTGCCAGCAGTGAAGGTTCCCTAGCGGGAATCACCGGGGAGCTGTTTTTT	CASSEGSLAGITGELFF
TRBV6-1	medium-sized	-	TRBJ2-7	TGTGCCAGCAGTCGCGCGGTCCCCATTGAGGGCGAGCAGTACTTC	CASSRAVPIEGEQYF
TRBV7-2	medium-sized	TRBD2	TRBJ2-7	TGTGCCAGCAGCTTAGCGGGTACCCTAGCGGAGGGGGAGCAGTACTTC	CASSLAGTLAEGEQYF
TRBV6-5	few	-	TRBJ2-5	TGTGCCAGCAGTTCTCAGGGTTTATGGCAAGAGACCCAGTACTTC	CASSSQGLWQETQYF
TRBV6-1	-	-	TRBJ2-5	TGTGCCAGCAGTGAATGGGCCCTCCTCCCAGAGACCCAGTACTTC	CASSEWALLPETQYF
TRBV10-2	-	-	TRBJ2-4	TGCGGGCTGAGAGCGAAAAACATTCAGTATTTC	CGLRAKNIQYF
TRBV6-5	large	TRBD2	TRBJ2-1	TGTGCCAGCAGTTACGCCGGGACTAGCGCCTCCTCCTACAATGAGCAGTTCTTC	CASSYAGTSASSYNEQFF
TRBV6-4	-	-	TRBJ2-2	TGTGCCAGCAGTGACTCGCGGGACACCGGGGAGCTGTTTTTT	CASSDSRDTGELFF
TRBV6-5	few	TRBD1	TRBJ2-1	TGTGCCAGCAGTTATGGGACAGGGACCTACAATGAGCAGTTCTTC	CASSYGTGTYNEQFF
TRBV11-2	-	-	TRBJ2-1	TGTGCCAGCAGCTTCCCCTCCATTAGCGATGAGCAGTTCTTC	CASSFPSISDEQFF
TRBV6-2/TRBV6-3	-	-	TRBJ2-2	TGTGCCACCAGAACCGCCGGGGAGCTGTTTTTT	CATRTAGELFF
TRBV4-3	-	TRBD2	TRBJ2-3	TGCGCCAGCAGCCAAGTCAGGGCTAGCGGGAAAGTTGCAGATACGCAGTATTTT	CASSQVRASGKVADTQYF
TRBV7-2	-	-	TRBJ2-7	TGTGCCAGCGGCATAAAGACAGGCTCCTACGAGCAGTACTTC	CASGIKTGSYEQYF
TRBV6-1	few	-	TRBJ2-1	TGTGCCAGCACCCGAGCTAGCCTTTATCCGTTCTTC	CASTRASLYPFF
TRBV12-3/TRBV12-4	-	TRBD2	TRBJ2-1	TGTGCCAGCATCCCCGGACTAGCGACCTACAATGAGCAGTTCTTC	CASIPGLATYNEQFF
TRBV6-5	hyperexpanded	-	TRBJ2-6	TGTGCCAGCACCGGGATAGGGGTTGGTTCTGGGGCCAACGTCCTGACTTTC	CASTGIGVGSGANVLTF
TRBV10-3	-	TRBD2	TRBJ2-5	TGTGCCGGGGGGTACGGGGGGGAGATCACAGAGACCCAGTACTTT	CAGGYGGEITETQYF
TRBV28	-	-	TRBJ2-7	TGTGCCAGCAGTGGCCGGTCCTACGAGCAGTACTTC	CASSGRSYEQYF
TRBV20-1	-	-	TRBJ2-1	TGCAGTGCCGCCCTTGGGGCTAGCCGGGACCAAGAGACCCAGTATTTC	CSAALGASRDQETQYF
TRBV6-1	-	-	TRBJ2-3	TGTGCCAGCAGTGCTCTGGCGGGACACCCAGATACGCAGTATTTT	CASSALAGHPDTQYF
TRBV6-1	-	-	TRBJ2-5	TGTGCCAGGGGAAACGGTGGACGTGCCGAAGAGACCCAGTACTTC	CARGNGGRAEETQYF
TRBV6-1	medium-sized	TRBD1	TRBJ2-7	TGTGCCAGCAGTACGACAGGGGCCTACGAGCAGTACTTC	CASSTTGAYEQYF
TRBV10-2	medium-sized	-	TRBJ2-4	TGCGCCAGCAAGCACAGTGATCTAGCCAAAAACATTCAGTACTTC	CASKHSDLAKNIQYF
TRBV6-5	-	TRBD1	TRBJ1-4	TGTGCCAGCAGTTACTCGAACCCCCCCTTTTACAGGGGATATGAAAAACTGTTTTTT	CASSYSNPPFYRGYEKLFF
TRBV6-4	few	TRBD2	TRBJ2-1	TGTGCCAGCAGTGTGAGCGGGAGACGGGATGAGCAGTTCTTC	CASSVSGRRDEQFF
TRBV27	-	TRBD1	TRBJ2-1	TGTGCCAGCAGTAGACAGGGGTACAATGAGCAGTTCTTC	CASSRQGYNEQFF
TRBV6-1	medium-sized	-	TRBJ2-5	TGTGCCAGCAGGGTTCAGGGGAACCAAGAGACCCAGTACTTC	CASRVQGNQETQYF
TRBV27	medium-sized	TRBD1	TRBJ1-6	TGTGCCAGCAGTCTAAGTAGGACAGGGGAAACTTCACCCCTCCACTTT	CASSLSRTGETSPLHF
TRBV6-1	-	-	TRBJ2-4	TGTGCCAGCAGTGCGGGGCTGGGAGCCAAAAACATTCAGTACTTC	CASSAGLGAKNIQYF
TRBV6-1	-	-	TRBJ2-3	TGTGTCAGCGGAAAGCAAACAGGTTACCCGAGCACAGAGGCGCAGTATTTT	CVSGKQTGYPSTEAQYF